These 15 T cell receptor beta chains were all obtained from the same sample, sequenced in a study of monozygotic twins with inflammatory bowel disease. For each CDR3 protein, TCRdb gives one entry from its re-call of the 5' RACE reads, without DNA. The sample has 300,000 to 350,000 distinct CDR3 sequences. The sequenced material came from blood. The receptors shown here come from a human donor with ulcerative colitis or Crohn's disease, or a healthy co-twin of an affected twin (not recorded which).

This rearrangement joins TRBV28 to TRBJ1-5; TCRdb proposes TRBD1, but this gene call is untestable without DNA. Looked up from germline, CDR1 is MDHEN and CDR2 is SYDVKM. CDR3 size: 16 residues. The CDR3 loop is CASQSGAVRFVQPQHF.

This rearrangement joins TRBV6-4 to TRBJ2-3. In germline, CDR1 is MRHNA, CDR2 SNTAGT. CDR3 length equals 14 residues. The CDR3 sequence: CASSDTGLTDTQYF.

V and J are TRBV7-8 and TRBJ2-7; with no DNA, the TCRdb D assignment of TRBD1 cannot be verified. The germline V gene encodes CDR1 SGHVS and CDR2 FQNEAQ. There are 13 residues in the CDR3. CDR3 amino acids: CASSLRQDYEQYF.

The rearrangement links TRBV20-1 to TRBJ2-7; the D call from TCRdb, TRBD2, cannot be confirmed without DNA. There are 15 residues in the CDR3. Germline V gene sequence: CDR1 DFQATT, CDR2 SNEGSKA (reference sequence). CDR3 residues: CSARDPSGSFREQYF.

The chain employs TRBV28 and TRBJ2-7; with no DNA, the TCRdb D assignment of TRBD2 cannot be verified. Germline loops: CDR1 MDHEN, CDR2 SYDVKM. The CDR3 consists of 17 residues. This CDR3 reads CASSLPGRRGKGYEQYF.

This chain joins TRBV12-3 or TRBV12-4 and TRBJ1-5; with no DNA, the TCRdb D assignment of TRBD1 cannot be verified. The CDR3 runs to 13 residues. The CDR3 reads CASRGQGAQPQHF.

This chain links TRBV5-4 with TRBJ2-1; TCRdb picks TRBD1, but there is no DNA to check that call. CDR1 SGHNT and CDR2 YYREEE come from the germline V gene (reference sequence). The CDR3 extends over 15 amino acids. CDR3 protein: CASSPRVKVYNEQFF. Complete variable domain (other parts from reference TRBV5-4 and TRBJ2-1): ETGVTQSPTHLIKTRGQQVTLRCSSQSGHNTVSWYQQALGQGPQFIFQYYREEENGRGNFPPRFSGLQFPNYSSELNVNALELDDSALYLCASSPRVKVYNEQFFGPGTRLTVL.

V gene TRBV27 combines with J gene TRBJ2-1; there is no DNA to check the TCRdb D call of TRBD2. The CDR3 loop spans 18 amino acids. The germline gives CDR1 MNHEY, CDR2 SMNVEV (reference sequence). CDR3 sequence reads: CASSLTLAGIAGVDEQFF.

The gene calls are TRBV5-1 and TRBJ2-1; TCRdb's assignment of TRBD1 cannot be checked, as there is no DNA. Germline V gene data show CDR1 as SGHRS and CDR2 as YFSETQ. The CDR3 runs to 13 residues. The CDR3 is CASSSAAPGEQFF.

V gene TRBV6-2 or TRBV6-3 combines with J gene TRBJ2-1. Germline CDR1 MNHEY, CDR2 SVGEGT. This CDR3 is built from 11 residues. CDR3 sequence: CASAEYNEQFF.

This chain links TRBV9 with TRBJ2-1; with no DNA, the TCRdb D assignment of TRBD1 cannot be verified. CDR3 length: 17 amino acids. Germline CDR1 reads SGDLS; CDR2 reads YYNGEE. CDR3 amino acids: CASSVVQGPSSYNEQFF.

V usage is TRBV14 and J usage is TRBJ1-1. This CDR3 has 13 residues. Germline V lookup: CDR1 SGHDN, CDR2 FVKESK. The CDR3 here is CASSQGAGREAFF.

This sequence joins TRBV7-9 and TRBJ2-7. This CDR3 contains 13 residues. Germline V lookup: CDR1 SEHNR, CDR2 FQNEAQ (reference sequence). The CDR3 sequence: CASSLGSLGEQYF.

CDR3 loop: CSVPGGGDTQYF. The chain is built from TRBV29-1 and TRBJ2-3; the D call from TCRdb, TRBD1, cannot be confirmed without DNA. The CDR3 loop spans 12 amino acids. Germline V gives CDR1 SQVTM, CDR2 ANQGSEA.

This chain joins TRBV29-1 and TRBJ1-2; checking the TCRdb D call of TRBD1 is not possible without DNA. Germline loops: CDR1 SQVTM, CDR2 ANQGSEA. The CDR3 is made up of 15 amino acids. CDR3 residues: CSVEDPRRSNYGYTF.